The 29 T cell receptor beta chains presented below share a single source sample, sequenced in a study of T cells in Graves' hyperthyroidism and ophthalmopathy. The TCR beta CDR3 regions underwent amplification using RNA transcripts as the source. The TCR CDR3 was amplified in a first-round RT-PCR using the HTBI primer set. TCRdb recomputed calls from the multiplex PCR reads with MiXCR, one row per CDR3 protein. The repertoire includes about 330,000 distinct CDR3 sequences, approximately 15% of them detected once, and about a third sits in the top ten. Sequenced sample: blood. These receptors were collected from a woman in her thirties or forties with Graves' ophthalmopathy.

The rearrangement links TRBV6-1 to TRBJ2-7; D gene uncertain. CDR3 length: 13 amino acids. Germline V gene lookup returns CDR1 MNHNS and CDR2 SASEGT. Trimming removed 0 bases at V and 4 bases at J, with 7 bases between. The CDR3 protein is CASSEAREYEQYF. The DNA of the CDR3 is TGTGCCAGCAGTGAAGCGCGAGAATACGAGCAGTACTTC.

This clonotype was seen ten or more times. The V and J genes are TRBV7-9 and TRBJ1-5; possible D gene TRBD1, 5 bases. Trimming left V 6 bases short and J 8 bases short, with 14 bases between. From germline, CDR1 is SEHNR and CDR2 FQNEAQ (reference sequence). The CDR3 contains 13 residues. CDR3 amino acids: CASSLNQGEPQHF. CDR3 DNA sequence: TGTGCCAGCAGTTTAAATCAGGGAGAGCCCCAGCATTTT.

This clonotype has at least ten counts. This chain joins TRBV28 and TRBJ2-1; 9 nucleotides align to TRBD1. Germline CDR1 is MDHEN and CDR2 is SYDVKM. Trimming cost V 6 bases and J 4 bases; bases outside gene matches: 7. The CDR3 consists of 15 residues. CDR3 residues: CASRTPGQGYNEQFF. CDR3 DNA sequence: TGTGCCAGCAGAACACCGGGACAGGGATACAATGAGCAGTTCTTC.

Many counts were recorded for this clonotype. The chain links TRBV6-1 to TRBJ1-3; no reliable D call. V lost 5 bases to trimming and J lost 0 bases, with 17 bases between them. CDR1 and CDR2 from the germline V gene are MNHNS and SASEGT. This CDR3 spans 17 amino acids. CDR3 in amino acids: CASSRNGGADSGNTIYF. CDR3 bases: TGTGCCAGCAGTCGCAACGGCGGCGCCGACTCTGGAAACACCATATATTTT.

This clonotype occurred many times. J is TRBJ2-1 and V is TRBV11-2; D gene ambiguous. Trimming took 5 bases from V and 6 from J, leaving 11 bases between them. This CDR3 spans 13 amino acids. Germline-derived CDR1 and CDR2 are SGHAT and FQNNGV. The CDR3 region is CASSPVVPNEQFF. DNA for the CDR3: TGTGCCAGCAGCCCGGTAGTTCCCAATGAGCAGTTCTTC. The entire variable domain, with the rest obtained from reference TRBV11-2 and TRBJ2-1, is as follows: EAGVAQSPRYKIIEKRQSVAFWCNPISGHATLYWYQQILGQGPKLLIQFQNNGVVDDSQLPKDRFSAERLKGVDSTLKIQPAKLEDSAVYLCASSPVVPNEQFFGPGTRLTVL.

This clonotype was seen repeatedly, ten times or more. The V and J genes are TRBV20-1 and TRBJ1-5; D unresolved. The CDR3 is 13 amino acids. Germline CDR1 is DFQATT and CDR2 is SNEGSKA (reference sequence). V lost 3 bases and J lost 7, with 13 bases in between. The CDR3 DNA sequence: TGCAGTGCTAGTGATAGATTGGGGCAGCCCCAGCATTTT. Its translation: CSASDRLGQPQHF.

The chain uses TRBV7-8 and TRBJ2-6; no definite D call. The CDR3 has 13 amino acids. Germline V lookup: CDR1 SGHVS, CDR2 FQNEAQ. V lost 1 base and J lost 9, with 7 bases in between. The CDR3 region is CASSLGTVNVLTF. For the CDR3, the DNA is TGTGCCAGCAGCTTAGGAACGGTCAACGTCCTGACTTTC.

This clonotype came up once. The chain combines TRBV5-6 with TRBJ1-1; TRBD1 matches at 8 bases. The germline CDR1 and CDR2 sequences are SGHDT and YYEEEE. The CDR3 covers 18 residues. V lost 4 bases and J lost 0; bases outside the gene matches: 14. CDR3 sequence reads: CASSRYSATGVMNTEAFF. Written as DNA, the CDR3 is TGTGCCAGCAGCCGATATTCCGCGACAGGGGTGATGAACACTGAAGCTTTCTTT. The whole variable domain, remainder taken from reference TRBV5-6 and TRBJ1-1, is DAGVTQSPTHLIKTRGQQVTLRCSPKSGHDTVSWYQQALGQGPQFIFQYYEEEERQRGNFPDRFSGHQFPNYSSELNVNALLLGDSALYLCASSRYSATGVMNTEAFFGQGTRLTVV.

This clonotype was seen ten or more times. The V call is TRBV24-1, the J call TRBJ2-1; D call uncertain. Germline V gives CDR1 KGHDR, CDR2 SFDVKD. V was clipped by 3 bases and J by 2 bases, with 10 bases between them. CDR3 length: 15 amino acids. The CDR3 bases are TGTGCCACCAGTGATCCACTTAGCCCCTACAATGAGCAGTTCTTC. Its protein product is CATSDPLSPYNEQFF.

This clonotype was seen ten or more times. CDR3 residues: CASSRDLNNEQFF. The CDR3 DNA follows: TGTGCCAGCAGTAGGGACCTCAACAATGAGCAGTTCTTC. The chain carries TRBV2 and TRBJ2-1, with D perhaps being TRBD1 or TRBD2 (5 bases each). The CDR3 runs 13 residues. V was cut by 5 bases and J by 5 bases, with 10 bases left in between. Germline-derived CDR1 and CDR2 are SNHLY and FYNNEI.

The chain uses TRBV30 and TRBJ2-2, with D maybe TRBD1 (6 bases). The germline CDR1 and CDR2 sequences are GTSNPN and SVGIG (reference sequence). Trimming pared 8 bases from V and 4 bases from J, leaving 20 bases between. This CDR3 contains 15 residues. The CDR3 sequence: CAHSPVGHLTGELFF. In DNA form, the CDR3 reads TGTGCCCACAGTCCCGTGGGACACCTCACCGGGGAGCTGTTTTTT.

In this sample, this clonotype turned up many times. V and J are TRBV6-1 and TRBJ2-6, with TRBD1 matching over 7 bases. The germline V gene has CDR1 MNHNS and CDR2 SASEGT. V trimming: 3 bases; J trimming: 4 bases; junction bases outside the gene matches: 6. The CDR3 is made up of 16 amino acids. The CDR3 region has the DNA TGTGCCAGCAGTGATTCGACAGGGTCCGGGGCCAACGTCCTGACTTTC. The encoded protein is CASSDSTGSGANVLTF.

In its sample, this clonotype was seen many times. The chain couples TRBV3-1 to TRBJ1-1, with no clear D. CDR1 is LGHDT, CDR2 YNNKEL, per germline (reference sequence). V lost 2 bases and J 3 bases, leaving 10 bases between the germline ends. The CDR3 loop spans 14 amino acids. The CDR3 DNA reads as TGTGCCAGCAGCCAAAGAACACCGGACACTGAAGCTTTCTTT. This sequence encodes CASSQRTPDTEAFF.

On this clonotype itself: At one end the junction does not follow the germline gene, possibly because of a read error. This chain connects TRBV7-8 to TRBJ1-1, with D unresolved. Germline loops: CDR1 SGHVS, CDR2 FQNEAQ. The CDR3 runs to 13 residues. This CDR3 reads CASSQRPYSYACF. The CDR3 DNA reads TGTGCCAGCAGCCAAAGACCCTACAGTTATGCTTGCTTT. Supplemented by reference TRBV7-8 and TRBJ1-1, the full variable domain reads GAGVSQSPRYKVAKRGQDVALRCDPISGHVSLFWYQQALGQGPEFLTYFQNEAQLDKSGLPSDRFFAERPEGSVSTLKIQRTQQEDSAVYLCASSQRPYSYACFGQGTRLTVV.

This clonotype was recorded a few times. The V call is TRBV20-1, the J call TRBJ1-1, with D unclear. In germline, CDR1 is DFQATT, CDR2 SNEGSKA (reference sequence). The CDR3 runs 16 residues. The germline V and J ends were trimmed by 6 bases and 6 bases, with 26 bases remaining between them. The DNA for the CDR3 is TGCAGTGCCACCAGTATCTGGACCCTCACGGTGGCTGAAGCTTTCTTT. This encodes CSATSIWTLTVAEAFF.

Of note for this clonotype: One end of the junction fails to match germline, which may point to a read error. V gene TRBV5-4 combines with J gene TRBJ2-7; D gene unclear. CDR1 and CDR2 (germline): SGHNT, YYREEE (reference sequence). The CDR3 runs to 14 residues. CDR3 loop: CASSLASPQVERYF. The CDR3 DNA follows: TGTGCCAGCAGCCTCGCGTCCCCTCAGGTCGAGCGGTACTTC.

This clonotype was seen at least ten times. V is TRBV12-5 and J is TRBJ2-7; D is undetermined. V lost 6 bases and J 3 bases, leaving 15 bases between the germline ends. CDR3 length: 14 residues. Germline CDR1 is LGHNT and CDR2 is FRNRAP. The CDR3, as DNA: TGTGCTAGTGGCAGCGCGCGGCCCGACTACGAGCAGTACTTC. Protein: CASGSARPDYEQYF.

The V gene is TRBV5-5, the J gene TRBJ2-1, with 10 bases aligning to TRBD1. Germline assignment: CDR1 SGHKS and CDR2 YYEKEE (reference sequence). The CDR3 sequence is 17 residues long. J gave up 6 bases and V 4 bases, and 13 bases lay outside the gene matches. The CDR3 region has the DNA TGTGCCAGCAGCACCCTGTATAGCGGGACAGGGGCCAATGAGCAGTTCTTC. Translation gives CASSTLYSGTGANEQFF.

This clonotype was picked up many times. J is TRBJ1-1 and V is TRBV27; no definite D call. CDR3 size: 15 residues. V lost 1 base to trimming and J lost 5 bases, with 14 bases between them. Germline V gene lookup returns CDR1 MNHEY and CDR2 SMNVEV (reference sequence). CDR3 nucleotide sequence: TGTGCCAGCAGTTTATTCGCGGGTTTGGATACTGAAGCTTTCTTT. Protein sequence: CASSLFAGLDTEAFF.

This clonotype was counted between two and nine times. The V gene is TRBV7-2, the J gene TRBJ2-7; 9 bases line up with TRBD1. Unmatched junction bases numbered 11, after V lost 5 bases and J lost 6 bases. The V gene's germline CDR1 is SGHTA and CDR2 FQGNSA. There are 15 residues in the CDR3. The CDR3 loop is CASSLRPQGAGEQYF. Here the CDR3 DNA reads TGTGCCAGCAGCCTCAGACCACAGGGGGCAGGCGAGCAGTACTTC. Using reference TRBV7-2 and TRBJ2-7 for the parts outside the CDR3, the full variable domain is GAGVSQSPSNKVTEKGKDVELRCDPISGHTALYWYRQSLGQGLEFLIYFQGNSAPDKSGLPSDRFSAERTGGSVSTLTIQRTQQEDSAVYLCASSLRPQGAGEQYFGPGTRLTVT.

This clonotype was observed a handful of times. A much larger clone lies a single base off, so this may be a read error. J is TRBJ1-5 and V is TRBV6-2 or TRBV6-3; D gene unclear. The CDR3 contains 12 residues. V was shortened by 11 bases and J by 7 bases, with 15 bases between the two germline ends. CDR1 and CDR2 (germline): MNHEY, SVGEGT. This chain's CDR3 is CAGTSLVQPQHF. CDR3 sequence (DNA): TGTGCCGGCACCTCGCTGGTACAGCCCCAGCATTTT.

V gene TRBV24-1 combines with J gene TRBJ2-2; D could derive from TRBD1 or TRBD2 (5 bases each). The CDR3 sequence is 16 residues long. The germline CDR1 and CDR2 sequences are KGHDR and SFDVKD. V lost 4 bases, J lost 2 bases, and 13 bases lay in between. CDR3: CATSDLRGPNTGELFF. As DNA, the CDR3 is TGTGCCACCAGTGACCTCCGGGGACCCAACACCGGGGAGCTGTTTTTT.

The rearrangement uses TRBV4-2 and TRBJ1-4; a possible D gene is TRBD1 (5 bases). V lost 4 bases and J 0 bases, leaving 24 bases between the germline ends. CDR1 and CDR2 from the germline V gene are LGHNA and YNFKEQ. The CDR3 contains 20 residues. CDR3 sequence reads: CASSLRLGRGTAATNEKLFF. CDR3 DNA: TGTGCCAGCAGCCTCCGGCTTGGAAGGGGAACTGCGGCAACTAATGAAAAACTGTTTTTT.

This clonotype was recorded many times. The chain combines TRBV19 with TRBJ2-1; D not certain. The CDR3 runs 15 residues. Trimming stripped 3 bases from V and 5 bases from J, with 14 bases between. Germline CDR1 and CDR2: LNHDA and SQIVND (reference sequence). DNA of the CDR3: TGTGCCAGTAGTATTATGGCCAGCATTCACAATGAGCAGTTCTTC. Translation: CASSIMASIHNEQFF.

Points on this clonotype: Its ends do not fully match the called genes, so a read error is possible. V usage is TRBV29-1 and J usage is TRBJ2-1; D is unclear. This CDR3 spans 11 amino acids. Germline lookup yields CDR1 SQVTM and CDR2 ANQGSEA. In DNA form, the CDR3 reads TGCAGCGTTGAGACTGACAATGAGCAGTCCTTC. It is translated as CSVETDNEQSF.

The CDR3 DNA reads as TGTGCCAGCAGCTCTACTCTGGGCGGGGAGCTGTTTTTT. Translating gives CASSSTLGGELFF. The chain carries TRBV5-6 and TRBJ2-2; D remains ambiguous. V was cut by 3 bases and J by 7 bases, with 10 bases left in between. The CDR3 contains 13 residues. The germline V gene has CDR1 SGHDT and CDR2 YYEEEE.

The chain uses TRBV20-1 and TRBJ1-2; 8 bases line up with TRBD1. The CDR3 extends over 12 amino acids. Per the germline V gene, CDR1 is DFQATT and CDR2 is SNEGSKA (reference sequence). V lost 6 bases, J lost 4 bases, and 4 bases stayed unmatched. Here the CDR3 reads CSAWDRTYGYTF. Written as DNA, the CDR3 is TGCAGTGCGTGGGACAGGACCTATGGCTACACCTTC.

This clonotype was observed a few times. The rearrangement joins TRBV5-4 to TRBJ1-2, with 8 positions matching TRBD1. With 5 bases clipped from V and 6 bases from J, the junction kept 12 bases outside the gene matches. This CDR3 has 15 amino acids. The V gene's germline CDR1 is SGHNT and CDR2 YYREEE (reference sequence). In DNA, the CDR3 is TGTGCCAGCAGGGGGGACAGGCCCCCTGGGAATGGCTACACCTTC. It translates to CASRGDRPPGNGYTF.

The rearrangement uses TRBV13 and TRBJ1-3; D gene ambiguous. Germline V gives CDR1 PRHDT, CDR2 FYEKMQ (reference sequence). The CDR3 loop spans 15 amino acids. V was shortened by 4 bases and J by 4 bases, with 14 bases between the two germline ends. Here the CDR3 DNA reads TGTGCCAGCAGCTGGAGGAGCAGCTCGGGAAACACCATATATTTT. Protein product: CASSWRSSSGNTIYF. Using reference TRBV13 and TRBJ1-3 for the parts outside the CDR3, the full variable domain is AAGVIQSPRHLIKEKRETATLKCYPIPRHDTVYWYQQGPGQDPQFLISFYEKMQSDKGSIPDRFSAQQFSDYHSELNMSSLELGDSALYFCASSWRSSSGNTIYFGEGSWLTVV.